Ten or more counts support the clone carrying this TCR beta chain. V was cut by 2 bases and J by 1 base, with 15 bases left in between. The CDR3 totals 16 residues. The data stem from a study of Graves' ophthalmopathy and Graves' hyperthyroidism. On the study more broadly: Ahead of any treatment, peripheral blood was obtained at the initial diagnosis.

The sequenced template was RNA, covering the TCR beta CDR3 region. The first-round RT-PCR employed HTBI primers together with the Qiagen OneStep RT-PCR kit. A multiplex PCR was then performed as the second round. TCRdb re-derived calls from the multiplex PCR reads in MiXCR, one entry per CDR3 protein. Here the sample spans roughly 410,000 distinct CDR3 sequences, approximately 15% being singletons. The rearrangement joins TRBV12-3 or TRBV12-4 to TRBJ2-7, with D unresolved. Sequencing was carried out using peripheral blood. The clonotype comes from a woman younger than 30 with stable Graves' hyperthyroidism. The CDR3 DNA sequence: TGTGCCAGCAGTTTAATTCCGGGTTTGGGGTCCTACGAGCAGTACTTC. It yields the protein CASSLIPGLGSYEQYF.